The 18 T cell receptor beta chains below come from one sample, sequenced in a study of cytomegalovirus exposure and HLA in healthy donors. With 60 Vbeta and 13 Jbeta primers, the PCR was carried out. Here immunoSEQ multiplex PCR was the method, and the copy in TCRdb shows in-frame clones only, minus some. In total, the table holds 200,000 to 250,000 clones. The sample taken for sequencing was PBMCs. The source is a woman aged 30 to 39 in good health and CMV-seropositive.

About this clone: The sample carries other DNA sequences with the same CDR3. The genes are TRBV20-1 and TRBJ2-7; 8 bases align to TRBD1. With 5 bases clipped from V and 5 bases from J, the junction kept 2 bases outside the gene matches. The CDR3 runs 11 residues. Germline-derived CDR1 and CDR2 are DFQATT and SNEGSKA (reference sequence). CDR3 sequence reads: CSAGQGNEQYF. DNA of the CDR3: TGCAGTGCTGGACAGGGTAACGAGCAGTACTTC.

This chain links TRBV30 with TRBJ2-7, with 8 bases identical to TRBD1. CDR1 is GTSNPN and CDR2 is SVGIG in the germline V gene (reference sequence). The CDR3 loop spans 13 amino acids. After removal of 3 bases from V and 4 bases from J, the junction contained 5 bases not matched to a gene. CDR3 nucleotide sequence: TGTGCCTGGAGGCAGGGGGCGGGTTACGAGCAGTACTTC. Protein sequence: CAWRQGAGYEQYF.

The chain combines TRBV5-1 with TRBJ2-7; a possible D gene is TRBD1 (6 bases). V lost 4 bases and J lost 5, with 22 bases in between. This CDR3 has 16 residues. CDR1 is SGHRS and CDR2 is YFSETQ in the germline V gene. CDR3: CASSRGATKTGNEQYF. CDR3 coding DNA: TGCGCCAGCAGCCGAGGGGCGACCAAAACAGGGAACGAGCAGTACTTC.

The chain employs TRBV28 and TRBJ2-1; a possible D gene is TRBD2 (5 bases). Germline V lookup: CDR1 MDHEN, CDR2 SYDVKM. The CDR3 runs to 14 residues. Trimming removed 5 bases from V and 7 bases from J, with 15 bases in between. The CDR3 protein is CASSNLDFANEQFF. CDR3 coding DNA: TGTGCCAGCAGTAATCTGGACTTTGCGAATGAGCAGTTCTTC.

The CDR3 coding sequence is TGTGCCAGTAGTCCGGGACAGGGGGCGGCCGAAGCTTTCTTT. Translating gives CASSPGQGAAEAFF. This rearrangement joins TRBV19 to TRBJ1-1, with 12 bases fitting TRBD1. V shed 5 bases and J 8 bases; nucleotides not matched to a gene: 6. Germline V gives CDR1 LNHDA, CDR2 SQIVND (reference sequence). The CDR3 length is 14 residues.

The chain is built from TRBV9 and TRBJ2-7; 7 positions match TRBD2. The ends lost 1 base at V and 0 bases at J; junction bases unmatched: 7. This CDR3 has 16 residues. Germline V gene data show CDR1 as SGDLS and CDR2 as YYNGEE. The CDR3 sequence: CASSVLSGVSSYEQYF. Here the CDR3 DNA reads TGTGCCAGCAGCGTACTGAGCGGGGTGAGCTCCTACGAGCAGTACTTC.

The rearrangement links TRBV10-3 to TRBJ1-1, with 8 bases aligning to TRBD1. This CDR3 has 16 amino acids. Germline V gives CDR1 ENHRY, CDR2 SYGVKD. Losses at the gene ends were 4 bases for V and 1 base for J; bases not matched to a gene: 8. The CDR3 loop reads CAISASGGAGNTEAFF. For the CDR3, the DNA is TGTGCCATCAGTGCTTCAGGGGGCGCTGGGAACACTGAAGCTTTCTTT.

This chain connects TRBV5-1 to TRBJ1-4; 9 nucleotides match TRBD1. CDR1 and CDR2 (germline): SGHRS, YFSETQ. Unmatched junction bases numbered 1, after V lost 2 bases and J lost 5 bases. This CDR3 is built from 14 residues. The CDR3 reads CASSLGTGNEKLFF. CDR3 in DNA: TGCGCCAGCAGCTTAGGGACAGGGAATGAAAAACTGTTTTTT.

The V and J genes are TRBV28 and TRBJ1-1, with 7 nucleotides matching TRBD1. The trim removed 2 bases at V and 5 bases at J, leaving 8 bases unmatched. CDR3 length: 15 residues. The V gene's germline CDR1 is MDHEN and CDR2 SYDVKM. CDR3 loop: CASSLSRAGGTEAFF. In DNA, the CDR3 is TGTGCCAGCAGTTTAAGCCGGGCAGGGGGAACTGAAGCTTTCTTT.

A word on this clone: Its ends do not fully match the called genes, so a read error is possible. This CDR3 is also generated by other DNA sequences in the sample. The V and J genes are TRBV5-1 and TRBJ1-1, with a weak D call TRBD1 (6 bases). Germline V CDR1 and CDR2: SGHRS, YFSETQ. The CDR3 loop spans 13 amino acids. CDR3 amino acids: CASSLNRDTEAFF. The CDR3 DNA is TGCGCCAGCAGCTTAAACAGGGACACCGAAGCTTTCTTT.

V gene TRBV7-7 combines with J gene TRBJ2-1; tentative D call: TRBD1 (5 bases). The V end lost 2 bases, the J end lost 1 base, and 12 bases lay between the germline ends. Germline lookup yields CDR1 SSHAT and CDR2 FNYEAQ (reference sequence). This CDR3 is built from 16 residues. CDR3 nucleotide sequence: TGTGCCAGCAGCTTAAGGGGCGGCACGTCCTACAATGAGCAGTTCTTC. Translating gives CASSLRGGTSYNEQFF.

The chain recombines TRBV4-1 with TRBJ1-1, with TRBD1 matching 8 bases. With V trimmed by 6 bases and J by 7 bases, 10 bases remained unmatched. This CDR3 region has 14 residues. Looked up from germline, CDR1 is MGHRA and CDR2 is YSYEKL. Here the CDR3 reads CASSNDRGWREAFF. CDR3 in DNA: TGCGCCAGCAGTAACGACAGGGGATGGCGTGAAGCTTTCTTT.

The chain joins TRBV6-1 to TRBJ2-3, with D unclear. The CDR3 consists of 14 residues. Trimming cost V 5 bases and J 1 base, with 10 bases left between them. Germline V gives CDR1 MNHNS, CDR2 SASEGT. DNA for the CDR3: TGTGCCAGCAGTAGAGAAGTTCGCACAGATACGCAGTATTTT. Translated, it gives CASSREVRTDTQYF.

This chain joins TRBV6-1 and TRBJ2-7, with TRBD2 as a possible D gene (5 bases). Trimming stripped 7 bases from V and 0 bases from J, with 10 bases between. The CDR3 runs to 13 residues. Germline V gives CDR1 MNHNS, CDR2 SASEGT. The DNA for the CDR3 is TGTGCCAGCACTGAGGACTCCTCCTACGAGCAGTACTTC. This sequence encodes CASTEDSSYEQYF.

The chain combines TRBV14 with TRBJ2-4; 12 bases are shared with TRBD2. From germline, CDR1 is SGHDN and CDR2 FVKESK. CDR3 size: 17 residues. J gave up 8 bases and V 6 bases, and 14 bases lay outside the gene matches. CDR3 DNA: TGTGCCAGCAGTCTAGCGGGAGGGAACCCGAGAAGCCACATTCAGTACTTC. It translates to CASSLAGGNPRSHIQYF. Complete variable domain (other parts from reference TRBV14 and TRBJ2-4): EAGVTQFPSHSVIEKGQTVTLRCDPISGHDNLYWYRRVMGKEIKFLLHFVKESKQDESGMPNNRFLAERTGGTYSTLKVQPAELEDSGVYFCASSLAGGNPRSHIQYFGAGTRLSVL.

The CDR3 loop reads CASSKTGTANTGELFF. In nucleotides, the CDR3 is TGTGCCAGCAGCAAGACCGGGACAGCGAACACCGGGGAGCTGTTTTTT. The chain is built from TRBV7-2 and TRBJ2-2, with 7 bases fitting TRBD1. This CDR3 is 16 amino acids long. With V trimmed by 5 bases and J by 0 bases, 6 bases remained unmatched. CDR1 is SGHTA and CDR2 is FQGNSA in the germline V gene.

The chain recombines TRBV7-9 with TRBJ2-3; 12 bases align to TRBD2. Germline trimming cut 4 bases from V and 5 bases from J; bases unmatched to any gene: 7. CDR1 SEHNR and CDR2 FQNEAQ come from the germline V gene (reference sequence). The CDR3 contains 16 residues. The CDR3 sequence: CASSSPSGGAEDTQYF. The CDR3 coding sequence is TGTGCCAGCAGCTCCCCTAGCGGGGGGGCCGAAGATACGCAGTATTTT.

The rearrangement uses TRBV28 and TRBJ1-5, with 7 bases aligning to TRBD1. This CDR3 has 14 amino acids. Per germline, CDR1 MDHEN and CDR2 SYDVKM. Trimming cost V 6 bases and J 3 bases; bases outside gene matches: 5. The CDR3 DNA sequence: TGTGCCAGCAGCCTAGACAGGGACAATCAGCCCCAGCATTTT. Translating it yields CASSLDRDNQPQHF.